What follows is one T cell receptor (beta chain) and its context. A 10-nucleotide random UMI tagged transcripts in template-switch 5'RACE cDNA synthesis. TCRdb independently ran MiXCR on the 5' RACE reads; one entry per CDR3 protein. Among 64,000 or so distinct CDR3 sequences listed, 10% were seen once. V lost 0 bases, J lost 6 bases, and 6 bases stayed unmatched. Germline V gives CDR1 SGHKS, CDR2 YYEKEE (reference sequence). The CDR3 contains 16 residues. Time point denoted: longitudinal time-point 1 (baseline). These data come from a study of neurological immune-mediated disorders. Sequencing input: PBMCs. The receptor was isolated from a man younger than 40 in good health. V and J are TRBV5-5 and TRBJ2-2; 9 bases are shared with TRBD2. In nucleotides, the CDR3 is TGTGCCAGCAGCTTGGTGCCTAGCGGGATCGCCGGGGAGCTGTTTTTT. This sequence encodes CASSLVPSGIAGELFF.